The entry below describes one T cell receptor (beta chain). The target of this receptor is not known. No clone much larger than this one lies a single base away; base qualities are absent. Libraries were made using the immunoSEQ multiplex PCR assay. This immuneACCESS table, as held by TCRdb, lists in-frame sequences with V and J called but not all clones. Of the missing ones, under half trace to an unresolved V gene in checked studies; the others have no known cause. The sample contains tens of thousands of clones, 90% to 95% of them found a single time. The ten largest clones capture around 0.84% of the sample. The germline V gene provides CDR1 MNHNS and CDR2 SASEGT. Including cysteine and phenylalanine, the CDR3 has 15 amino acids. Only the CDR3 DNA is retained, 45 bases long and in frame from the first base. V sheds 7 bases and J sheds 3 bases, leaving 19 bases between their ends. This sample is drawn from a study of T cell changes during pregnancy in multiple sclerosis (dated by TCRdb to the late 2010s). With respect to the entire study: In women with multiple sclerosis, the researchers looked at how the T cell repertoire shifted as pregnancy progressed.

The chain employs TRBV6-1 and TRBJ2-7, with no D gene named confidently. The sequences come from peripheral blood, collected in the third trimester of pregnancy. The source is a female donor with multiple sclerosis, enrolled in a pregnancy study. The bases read TGTGCCAGCAATCCACTAAGCGACGGTATCTACGAGCAGTACTTC. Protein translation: CASNPLSDGIYEQYF.